This record concerns one T cell receptor (beta chain) sequence. What it binds is unknown. The data derive from a study of T cell repertoires in cytomegalovirus infection. Overall study context: Signatures in public TCR beta sequences pointed to both CMV infection and matching HLA type. Findings of the study overall: The ex vivo response was dominated by HLA-C-restricted CMV-specific TCR beta clonotypes.

V lost 2 bases and J 5 bases, leaving 18 bases between the germline ends. The germline V gene encodes CDR1 SGHVS and CDR2 FNYEAQ. This CDR3 contains 16 residues. TCRdb reprocessed the reads with MiXCR, giving one entry per CDR3 protein. The sample lists about 180,000 distinct CDR3 sequences; approximately 15% were seen once. The V call is TRBV7-6, the J call TRBJ1-1; D is unresolved. The material sequenced was PBMCs. The TCR was taken from a human donor in good health (CMV status not recorded). Some clones in this sample may be carry-over from other donors' samples. The CDR3 bases are TGTGCCAGCAGCTTAAGTCCAGGCCGCGTCGGGACTGAAGCTTTCTTT. Amino acids: CASSLSPGRVGTEAFF.